This T cell receptor (beta chain) was sequenced in a study of vaccination and CD4 T cells after COVID-19 (dated by TCRdb to 2022 to 2024). About the full investigation: SARS-CoV-2 positivity had been established in the convalescent patients by nasal swab PCR, and mild disease was recorded in about 9 of these patients and severe disease in one. In the convalescent cohort there were six males and four females, among whom were two Hispanic individuals, seven Caucasians, two Asians and one multiracial person. Participants received two doses of either the Pfizer-BioNTech BNT162b2 vaccine (n=8) or the Moderna mRNA-1273 vaccine (n=2). Post-vaccine blood samples were taken a median of roughly 75 days after the second vaccine dose, with a range of roughly 13 to 250 days. In fewer than 12 COVID-19 convalescent patients and 4 infection-naive healthy vaccine recipients, researchers compared the spike-specific CD4+ TCR repertoire from before mRNA vaccination with the repertoire from after. Culture stimuli were overlapping spike peptide pools from SARS-CoV-2 and from the common cold coronaviruses HCoV-NL63, HCoV-OC43 and HCoV-229E. Post-COVID blood samples were collected from convalescent patients a median of roughly 100 days after diagnosis, with a range of about 35 to 180 days. As controls, cultures received a CEFX viral epitope pool (the positive control), an HIV-1 Nef peptide pool (the negative control), or no peptide at all. Overall study results and their limits: An increase in the median number of SARS-CoV-2-reactive clonotypes from more than 20 after infection to about 39 after vaccination was observed, but the change was not found to be significant. Only a relatively small number of convalescent patients were included in the study, and early timepoints following natural infection were not analyzed. Among convalescent patients, a median around 89% of the SARS-CoV-2-reactive clones seen after vaccination appeared only after vaccination, which suggests priming specific to the vaccine. In convalescent patients, nearly all vaccine-specific clones (304 of 307) were found to be mono-reactive for SARS-CoV-2 spike rather than cross-reactive with common cold coronaviruses.

The treatment or condition tag for this specimen amounts to: roughly ten-day PBMC culture with coronavirus spike peptide pools or control peptides (ViraFEST assay). To expand antigen-specific T cells with peptide pools and then pick out the expanded clonotypes through TCR sequencing, the study relied on the ViraFEST assay. The convalescent patients' positive SARS-CoV-2 PCR tests fell between March and December 2020, which was before the Alpha, Beta and Delta variants emerged in the United States. Each well held 2 million to 2.5 million PBMCs cultured with approximately 9.1 ug/ml peptide pools in IMDM containing around 5% human AB serum and around 10 IU/ml IL-2. Half of the culture medium was replaced with fresh IL-2-containing medium on days 3 and 7. After approximately 11 days of culture, CD4+ T cells were isolated by negative selection with the EasySep CD4+ T cell isolation kit. Ficoll-Paque Plus gradient centrifugation was used to isolate PBMCs from whole blood, and the isolated PBMCs were then either used fresh or cryopreserved at -140C. In general, triplicate wells were set up for every culture condition.

Library preparation used PCR. DNA from cultured CD4+ T cells underwent TCR sequencing with the Oncomine TCR Beta short-read assay at the Johns Hopkins FTIC core. The QIAamp micro DNA kit was used to extract genomic DNA from the cultured CD4+ T cells. The Oncomine TCR Beta libraries from cultured CD4+ T cells were pooled using unique dual indexes and then sequenced on an Illumina iSeq 100. The source study handled its data this way. Non-productive sequences were filtered out, and CDR3s that did not start with C, did not end with F or W, or were shorter than 7 amino acids were discarded. The MANAFEST web application identified antigen-specific clonotypes by comparing peptide-stimulated wells against reference wells and other culture wells. For a clone to be called positive, the clone needed an FDR below 0.05, an odds ratio above 5, and a productive frequency above 0.1% in at least two of three replicate wells. A clonotype counted as cross-reactive if it showed significant expansion both in the SARS-CoV-2 spike wells and in at least one common cold coronavirus spike condition. Using R version 3.6.1, CDR3 homology was evaluated through Levenshtein distances (stringdist) along with unrooted phylogenetic trees (ape). TCRdb applied fastp at Q25 and MiXCR to the public reads, then kept only in-frame beta chains. All rows with the same CDR3 protein become a single entry with the most common DNA and genes. These V and J calls rely on TCRdb rather than the paper's analysis. The sample table holds about 21,000 distinct CDR3 sequences, of which roughly half were seen once. More than 8.5% of the sample is taken by the ten largest.

On this clonotype: The antigen it binds to is not known. Base-call qualities are not available, and no considerably larger clone is one nucleotide away.

From the cysteine up to the phenylalanine, the CDR3 has a length of 11 residues. CDR3 DNA only is kept here, 33 bases in frame from base 1. The germline V gene (reference sequence) provides CDR1 DFQATT and CDR2 SNEGSKA. The junction shows trimming of 6 bases on V and 8 bases on J, and the gene matches do not reach 5 bases of it. Material for sequencing was CD4+ T cells from blood, cultured in vitro. The clonotype comes from a human donor who had recovered from COVID-19. The chain is made from TRBV20-1 and TRBJ1-2; 8 bases in between match TRBD1. The CDR3 protein: CSAGQGGGYTF. The nucleotide sequence is given as TGCAGTGCCGGACAGGGTGGGGGCTACACCTTC.